This entry lists 20 T cell receptor beta chains sequenced from one sample in a study of shared clonotypes between healthy human individuals. Sequencing was performed with immunoSEQ multiplex PCR; in TCRdb, only in-frame clones are kept and a portion is missing. The data show 2,500,000 or so clones, 90% to 95% seen once. Sample: naive CD4+ T cells from PBMCs. Described subset: CD45RA+ positively selected. These receptor sequences come from a man between 18 and 29 years old in good health. Some clones in this sample may be carry-over from other donors' samples.

The J gene is TRBJ2-3, the V gene TRBV7-9, with TRBD1 as a possible D gene (6 bases). This CDR3 has 14 amino acids. V lost 2 bases and J 2 bases, leaving 8 bases between the germline ends. Germline loops: CDR1 SEHNR, CDR2 FQNEAQ (reference sequence). The CDR3 here is CASSLWGLTDTQYF. CDR3 coding DNA: TGTGCCAGCAGCTTATGGGGGCTCACAGATACGCAGTATTTT.

V and J are TRBV18 and TRBJ2-2, with TRBD2 matching over 13 bases. The CDR3 consists of 17 residues. CDR1 is KGHSH, CDR2 LQKENI, per germline. V shed 5 bases and J 3 bases; nucleotides not matched to a gene: 6. The CDR3 DNA is TGTGCCAGCTCATCTCGGACTAGCGGGAGTCACACCGGGGAGCTGTTTTTT. Its translation: CASSSRTSGSHTGELFF. Using reference TRBV18 and TRBJ2-2 for the parts outside the CDR3, the full variable domain is NAGVMQNPRHLVRRRGQEARLRCSPMKGHSHVYWYRQLPEEGLKFMVYLQKENIIDESGMPKERFSAEFPKEGPSILRIQQVVRGDSAAYFCASSSRTSGSHTGELFFGEGSRLTVL.

This clone was detected only once. The chain combines TRBV27 with TRBJ2-7; 7 bases are a match to TRBD1. Trimming cost V 6 bases and J 3 bases; bases outside gene matches: 23. The CDR3 spans 19 residues. In germline, CDR1 is MNHEY, CDR2 SMNVEV (reference sequence). CDR3 bases: TGTGCCAGCAGCCTAAGGGTCGTACAGGGGTTGCTCCCCTACTACGAGCAGTACTTC. Encoded protein: CASSLRVVQGLLPYYEQYF.

V is TRBV11-2 and J is TRBJ1-1; maybe TRBD1 (5 bases). The CDR3 runs to 14 residues. Germline V CDR1 and CDR2: SGHAT, FQNNGV. V gave up 1 base and J gave up 4 bases, with 10 bases separating them. In nucleotides, the CDR3 is TGTGCCAGCAGCTTAGGAGGGGTCGGCACTGAAGCTTTCTTT. Protein: CASSLGGVGTEAFF.

For the CDR3, the DNA is TGTGCCAGCAGTTTATCGGGACACAACTCTGGGGCCAACGTCCTGACTTTC. Residues: CASSLSGHNSGANVLTF. This chain connects TRBV27 to TRBJ2-6; maybe TRBD1 (6 bases). The CDR3 has 17 amino acids. V gave up 0 bases and J gave up 0 bases, with 9 bases separating them. Germline values: CDR1 MNHEY, CDR2 SMNVEV (reference sequence).

The CDR3 protein is CASSQSAGGPRNIQYF. CDR3 coding DNA: TGCGCCAGCAGCCAATCAGCGGGAGGGCCTCGGAACATTCAGTACTTC. The V and J genes are TRBV4-3 and TRBJ2-4; 10 nucleotides match TRBD2. The germline V gene has CDR1 LGHNA and CDR2 YSLEER. The CDR3 loop spans 16 amino acids. J gave up 7 bases and V 2 bases, and 8 bases lay outside the gene matches.

V is TRBV6-6 and J is TRBJ1-5, with 8 bases identical to TRBD1. V was clipped by 2 bases and J by 3 bases; unmatched bases: 6. CDR1 and CDR2 from the germline V gene are MNHNY and SVGAGI (reference sequence). The CDR3 extends over 16 amino acids. The chain's CDR3 is CASSYQGAGANQPQHF. DNA of the CDR3: TGTGCCAGCAGTTACCAGGGGGCGGGAGCCAATCAGCCCCAGCATTTT.

The chain couples TRBV7-2 to TRBJ1-3; TRBD1 agrees at 8 bases. Trimming at V came to 5 bases and at J to 2 bases, leaving 5 bases not matched to a gene. Per the germline V gene, CDR1 is SGHTA and CDR2 is FQGNSA. The CDR3 runs to 15 residues. CDR3 residues: CASSGSGGPGNTIYF. In DNA, the CDR3 is TGTGCCAGCAGCGGTTCAGGGGGCCCTGGAAACACCATATATTTT.

This clone was seen just once. One end of the junction fails to match germline, which may point to a read error. The V gene is TRBV2, the J gene TRBJ2-2; either TRBD1 or TRBD2 may fit D (6 bases each). Germline-derived CDR1 and CDR2 are SNHLY and FYNNEI. The CDR3 contains 12 residues. The CDR3 is CASSVKEWGAVF. The CDR3 DNA reads as TGTGCCAGCAGTGTGAAGGAGTGGGGGGCGGTTTTT.

This clone has only one observation. The chain is built from TRBV5-1 and TRBJ2-7; TRBD1 agrees at 9 bases. The CDR3 is 15 residues long. V dropped 0 bases and J dropped 7; count of bases not matched to a gene: 8. Germline V gives CDR1 SGHRS, CDR2 YFSETQ. The CDR3 DNA follows: TGCGCCAGCAGCTTGGTTGGGACAGGGTTTGGTGAGCAGTACTTC. It yields the protein CASSLVGTGFGEQYF.

The chain carries TRBV9 and TRBJ2-3; D may be TRBD1 (6 bases). V dropped 4 bases and J dropped 2 bases, with 17 bases sitting between them. Germline-derived CDR1 and CDR2 are SGDLS and YYNGEE. CDR3 length: 16 amino acids. CDR3 sequence: CASSLIGGGATDTQYF. The CDR3 bases are TGTGCCAGCAGCCTTATTGGGGGCGGTGCCACAGATACGCAGTATTTT. Looking up the rest from reference TRBV9 and TRBJ2-3 gives the full variable domain: DSGVTQTPKHLITATGQRVTLRCSPRSGDLSVYWYQQSLDQGLQFLIQYYNGEERAKGNILERFSAQQFPDLHSELNLSSLELGDSALYFCASSLIGGGATDTQYFGPGTRLTVL.

The V and J genes are TRBV29-1 and TRBJ1-6; a possible D gene is TRBD1 (6 bases). From germline, CDR1 is SQVTM and CDR2 ANQGSEA. The germline V and J ends were trimmed by 5 bases and 8 bases, with 19 bases remaining between them. This CDR3 is built from 15 residues. The CDR3 sequence is CSVRWGAQVDSPLHF. DNA of the CDR3: TGCAGCGTTCGGTGGGGGGCGCAAGTCGATTCACCCCTCCACTTT.

This chain links TRBV7-2 with TRBJ2-2; the D gene is possibly TRBD2 (5 bases). This CDR3 contains 17 residues. Germline CDR1 is SGHTA and CDR2 is FQGNSA. V lost 1 base and J lost 7, with 19 bases in between. Here the CDR3 reads CASSLGWAVALNGELFF. The CDR3 DNA follows: TGTGCCAGCAGCTTAGGATGGGCAGTAGCGCTGAACGGGGAGCTGTTTTTT. The full variable domain, its missing parts supplied by reference TRBV7-2 and TRBJ2-2, is GAGVSQSPSNKVTEKGKDVELRCDPISGHTALYWYRQSLGQGLEFLIYFQGNSAPDKSGLPSDRFSAERTGGSVSTLTIQRTQQEDSAVYLCASSLGWAVALNGELFFGEGSRLTVL.

This chain links TRBV6-6 with TRBJ2-7, with D possibly matching TRBD1 (6 bases). The V end was cut by 6 bases, the J end by 2 bases, with 17 bases between. Germline lookup yields CDR1 MNHNY and CDR2 SVGAGI (reference sequence). This CDR3 region has 15 residues. The CDR3 sequence: CASSYRGKGAYEQYF. Written as DNA, the CDR3 is TGTGCCAGCAGCTACCGTGGAAAGGGGGCCTACGAGCAGTACTTC.

The chain employs TRBV7-3 and TRBJ1-3, with D tentatively TRBD1 (5 bases). The CDR3 sequence is 15 residues long. Per germline, CDR1 SGHTA and CDR2 FQGTGA. Trimming stripped 5 bases from V and 1 base from J, with 12 bases between. CDR3 residues: CASSLAGQSGNTIYF. CDR3 DNA: TGTGCCAGCAGCCTTGCGGGGCAATCTGGAAACACCATATATTTT.

This chain connects TRBV5-1 to TRBJ1-4; D possibly corresponds to TRBD1 (5 bases). Germline V gene lookup returns CDR1 SGHRS and CDR2 YFSETQ. This CDR3 spans 14 amino acids. V gave up 4 bases and J gave up 12 bases, with 19 bases separating them. For the CDR3, the DNA is TGCGCCAGCAGCCAGGACCGGGTCCTGGGGGAACTGTTTTTT. Amino acids: CASSQDRVLGELFF.

This clone was detected only once. V usage is TRBV29-1 and J usage is TRBJ2-5, with a weak D call TRBD2 (5 bases). The CDR3 has 11 residues. V was trimmed by 4 bases and J by 7 bases, leaving 10 bases between them. The germline V gene encodes CDR1 SQVTM and CDR2 ANQGSEA. The CDR3 loop reads CSVVVAGTQYF. CDR3 bases: TGCAGCGTTGTAGTCGCGGGGACCCAGTACTTC.

The chain employs TRBV2 and TRBJ1-1; tentatively, D is TRBD1 (5 bases). The ends were cut back, 9 bases at V and 0 bases at J, with 17 bases in the middle. Germline V CDR1 and CDR2: SNHLY, FYNNEI. The CDR3 is 15 residues long. This CDR3 is CASSQGLQLNTEAFF. In nucleotides, the CDR3 is TGTGCCAGTTCTCAGGGACTACAATTGAACACTGAAGCTTTCTTT.

The J gene is TRBJ2-5, the V gene TRBV7-8, with D possibly TRBD1 on 6 matching bases. The CDR3 is 15 amino acids. V lost 5 bases and J lost 4, with 17 bases in between. CDR1 is SGHVS, CDR2 FQNEAQ, per germline. CDR3 in DNA: TGTGCCAGCAGCCCCCCGACAGGTCCCCGAGAGACCCAGTACTTC. It specifies CASSPPTGPRETQYF. The whole variable domain, remainder taken from reference TRBV7-8 and TRBJ2-5, is GAGVSQSPRYKVAKRGQDVALRCDPISGHVSLFWYQQALGQGPEFLTYFQNEAQLDKSGLPSDRFFAERPEGSVSTLKIQRTQQEDSAVYLCASSPPTGPRETQYFGPGTRLLVL.

The chain links TRBV13 to TRBJ2-6; D tentatively fits TRBD1 or TRBD2 (5 bases each). V was shortened by 3 bases and J by 0 bases, with 12 bases between the two germline ends. Germline CDR1 and CDR2: PRHDT and FYEKMQ (reference sequence). The CDR3 runs to 17 residues. CDR3 nucleotides: TGTGCCAGCAGCTTCGAGGGGCGACGCTCTGGGGCCAACGTCCTGACTTTC. It encodes CASSFEGRRSGANVLTF.